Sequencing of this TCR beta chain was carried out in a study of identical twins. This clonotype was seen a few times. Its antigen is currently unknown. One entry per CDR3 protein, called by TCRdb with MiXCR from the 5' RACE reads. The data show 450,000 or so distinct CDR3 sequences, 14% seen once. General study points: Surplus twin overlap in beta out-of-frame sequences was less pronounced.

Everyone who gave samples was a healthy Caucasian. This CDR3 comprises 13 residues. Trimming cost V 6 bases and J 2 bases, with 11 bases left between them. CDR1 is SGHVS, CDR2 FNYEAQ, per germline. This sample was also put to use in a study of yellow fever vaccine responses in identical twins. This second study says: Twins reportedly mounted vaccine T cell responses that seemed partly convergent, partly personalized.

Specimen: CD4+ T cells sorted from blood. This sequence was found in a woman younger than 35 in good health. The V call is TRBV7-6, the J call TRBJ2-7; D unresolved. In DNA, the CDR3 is TGTGCCAGCAGTTCGGACGTCACCTACGAGCAGTACTTC. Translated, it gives CASSSDVTYEQYF.